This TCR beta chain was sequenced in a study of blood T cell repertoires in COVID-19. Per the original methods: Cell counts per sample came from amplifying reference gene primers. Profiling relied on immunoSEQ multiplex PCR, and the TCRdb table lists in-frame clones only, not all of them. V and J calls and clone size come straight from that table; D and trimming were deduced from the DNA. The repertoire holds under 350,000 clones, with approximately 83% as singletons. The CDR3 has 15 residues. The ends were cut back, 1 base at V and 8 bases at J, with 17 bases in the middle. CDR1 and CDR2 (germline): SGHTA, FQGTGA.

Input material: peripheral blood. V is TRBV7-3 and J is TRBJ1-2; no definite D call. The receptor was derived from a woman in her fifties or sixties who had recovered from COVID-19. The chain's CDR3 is CASSLRAVRAKGYTF. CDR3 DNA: TGTGCCAGCAGCTTAAGGGCAGTCCGCGCGAAGGGCTACACCTTC.